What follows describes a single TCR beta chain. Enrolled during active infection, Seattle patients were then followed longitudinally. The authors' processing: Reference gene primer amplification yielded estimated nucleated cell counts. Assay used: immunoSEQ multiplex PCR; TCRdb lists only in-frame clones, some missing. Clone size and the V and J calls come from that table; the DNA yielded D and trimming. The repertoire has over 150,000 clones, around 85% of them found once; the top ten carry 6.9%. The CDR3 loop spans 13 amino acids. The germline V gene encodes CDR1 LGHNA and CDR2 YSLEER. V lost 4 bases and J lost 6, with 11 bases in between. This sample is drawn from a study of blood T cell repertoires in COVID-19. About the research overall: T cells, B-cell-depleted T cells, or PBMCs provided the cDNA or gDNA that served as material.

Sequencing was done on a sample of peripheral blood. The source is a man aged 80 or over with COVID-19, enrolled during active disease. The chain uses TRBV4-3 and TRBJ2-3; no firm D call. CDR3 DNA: TGCGCCAGCAGCCCGCTAGGAGACGATACGCAGTATTTT. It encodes CASSPLGDDTQYF.